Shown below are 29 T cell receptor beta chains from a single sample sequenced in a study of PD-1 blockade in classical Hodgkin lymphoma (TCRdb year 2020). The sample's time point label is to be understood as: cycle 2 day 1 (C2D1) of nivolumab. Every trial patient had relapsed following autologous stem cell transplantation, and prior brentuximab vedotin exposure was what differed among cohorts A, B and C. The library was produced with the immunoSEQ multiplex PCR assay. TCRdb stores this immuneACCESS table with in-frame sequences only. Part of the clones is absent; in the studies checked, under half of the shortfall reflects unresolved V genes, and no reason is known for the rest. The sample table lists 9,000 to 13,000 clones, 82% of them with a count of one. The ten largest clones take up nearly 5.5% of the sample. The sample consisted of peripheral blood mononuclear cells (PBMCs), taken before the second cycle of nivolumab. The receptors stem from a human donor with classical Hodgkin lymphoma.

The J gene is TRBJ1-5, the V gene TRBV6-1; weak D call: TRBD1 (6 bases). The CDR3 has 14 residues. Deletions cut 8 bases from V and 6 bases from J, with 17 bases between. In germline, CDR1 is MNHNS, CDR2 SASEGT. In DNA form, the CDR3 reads TGTGCCAGCGGCGGATCAGGGGTGTTTCAGCCCCAGCATTTT. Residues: CASGGSGVFQPQHF.

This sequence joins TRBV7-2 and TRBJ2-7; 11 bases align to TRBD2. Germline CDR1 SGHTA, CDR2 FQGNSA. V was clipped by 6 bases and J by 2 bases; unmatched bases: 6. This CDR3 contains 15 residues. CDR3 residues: CASSLLAGGAYEQYF. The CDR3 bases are TGTGCCAGCAGTCTTCTAGCGGGGGGAGCCTACGAGCAGTACTTC.

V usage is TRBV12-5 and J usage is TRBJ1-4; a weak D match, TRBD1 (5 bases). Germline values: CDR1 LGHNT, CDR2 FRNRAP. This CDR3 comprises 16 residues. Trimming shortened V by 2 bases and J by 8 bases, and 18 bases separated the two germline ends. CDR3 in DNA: TGTGCTAGTGGTTTGCCTACAGGAGACAATGGAGAAAAACTGTTTTTT. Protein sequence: CASGLPTGDNGEKLFF.

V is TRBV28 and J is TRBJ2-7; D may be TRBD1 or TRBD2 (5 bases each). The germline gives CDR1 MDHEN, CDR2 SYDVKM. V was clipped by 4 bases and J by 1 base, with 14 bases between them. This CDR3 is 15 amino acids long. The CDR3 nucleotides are TGTGCCAGCAGTTGGTCTTGGGACGGTTCCTACGAGCAGTACTTC. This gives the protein CASSWSWDGSYEQYF. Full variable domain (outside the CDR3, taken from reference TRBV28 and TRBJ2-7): DVKVTQSSRYLVKRTGEKVFLECVQDMDHENMFWYRQDPGLGLRLIYFSYDVKMKEKGDIPEGYSVSREKKERFSLILESASTNQTSMYLCASSWSWDGSYEQYFGPGTRLTVT.

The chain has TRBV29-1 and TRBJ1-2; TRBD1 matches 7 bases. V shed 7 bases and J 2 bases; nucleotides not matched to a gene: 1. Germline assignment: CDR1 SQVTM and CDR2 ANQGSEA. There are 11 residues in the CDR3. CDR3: CSATGNYGYTF. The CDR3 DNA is TGCAGCGCGACAGGGAACTATGGCTACACCTTC.

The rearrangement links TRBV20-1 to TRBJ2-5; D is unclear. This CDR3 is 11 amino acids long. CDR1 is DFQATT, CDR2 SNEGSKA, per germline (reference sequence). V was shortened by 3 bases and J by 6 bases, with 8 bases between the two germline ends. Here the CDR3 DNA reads TGCAGTGCTAGGTTCTCGCAGACCCAGTACTTC. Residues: CSARFSQTQYF.

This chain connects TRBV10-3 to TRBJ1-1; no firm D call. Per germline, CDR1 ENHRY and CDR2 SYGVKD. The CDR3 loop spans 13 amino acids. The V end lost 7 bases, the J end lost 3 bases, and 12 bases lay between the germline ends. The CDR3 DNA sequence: TGTGCCATCAACCGTGGGGTTGACACTGAAGCTTTCTTT. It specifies CAINRGVDTEAFF.

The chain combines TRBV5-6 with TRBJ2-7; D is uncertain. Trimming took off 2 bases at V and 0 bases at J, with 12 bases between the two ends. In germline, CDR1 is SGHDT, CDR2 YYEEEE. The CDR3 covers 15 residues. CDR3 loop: CASSFRAFSSYEQYF. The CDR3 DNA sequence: TGTGCCAGCAGCTTCCGAGCGTTTAGCTCCTACGAGCAGTACTTC.

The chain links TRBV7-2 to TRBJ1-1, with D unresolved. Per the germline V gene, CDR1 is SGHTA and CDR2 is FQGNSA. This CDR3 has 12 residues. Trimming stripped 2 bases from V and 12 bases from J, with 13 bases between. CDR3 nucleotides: TGTGCCAGCAGCTTAAACAACAGAAAATCTTTCTTT. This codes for CASSLNNRKSFF.

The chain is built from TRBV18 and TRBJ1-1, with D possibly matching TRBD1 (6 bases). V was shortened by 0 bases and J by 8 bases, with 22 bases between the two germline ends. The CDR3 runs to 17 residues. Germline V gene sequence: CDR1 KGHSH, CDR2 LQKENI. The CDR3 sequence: CASSPPSGGPGGEEAFF. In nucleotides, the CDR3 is TGTGCCAGCTCACCACCGTCGGGGGGCCCTGGCGGCGAAGAAGCTTTCTTT.

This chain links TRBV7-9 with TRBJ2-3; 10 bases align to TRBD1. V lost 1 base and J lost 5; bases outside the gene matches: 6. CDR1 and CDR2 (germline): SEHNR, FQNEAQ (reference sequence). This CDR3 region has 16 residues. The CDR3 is CASSLGQGAGKDTQYF. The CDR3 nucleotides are TGTGCCAGCAGCTTAGGACAGGGGGCAGGTAAAGATACGCAGTATTTT. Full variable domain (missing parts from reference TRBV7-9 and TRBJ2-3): DTGVSQNPRHKITKRGQNVTFRCDPISEHNRLYWYRQTLGQGPEFLTYFQNEAQLEKSRLLSDRFSAERPKGSFSTLEIQRTEQGDSAMYLCASSLGQGAGKDTQYFGPGTRLTVL.

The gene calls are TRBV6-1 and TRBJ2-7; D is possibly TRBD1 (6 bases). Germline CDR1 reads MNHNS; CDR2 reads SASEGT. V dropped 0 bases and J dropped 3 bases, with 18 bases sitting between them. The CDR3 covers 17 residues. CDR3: CASSEALRFQGSYEQYF. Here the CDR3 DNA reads TGTGCCAGCAGTGAAGCGCTTAGGTTCCAGGGGAGCTACGAGCAGTACTTC.

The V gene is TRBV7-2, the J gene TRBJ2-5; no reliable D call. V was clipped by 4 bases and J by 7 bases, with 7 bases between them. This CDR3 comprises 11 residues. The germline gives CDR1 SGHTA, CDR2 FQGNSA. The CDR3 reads CASSSTGTQYF. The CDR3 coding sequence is TGTGCCAGCAGCTCAACGGGGACCCAGTACTTC.

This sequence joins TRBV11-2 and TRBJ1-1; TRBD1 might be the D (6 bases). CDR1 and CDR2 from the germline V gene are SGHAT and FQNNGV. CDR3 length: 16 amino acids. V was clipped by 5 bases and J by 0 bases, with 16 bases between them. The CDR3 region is CASSPRGGPMNTEAFF. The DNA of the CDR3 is TGTGCCAGCAGCCCTCGTGGGGGGCCCATGAACACTGAAGCTTTCTTT.

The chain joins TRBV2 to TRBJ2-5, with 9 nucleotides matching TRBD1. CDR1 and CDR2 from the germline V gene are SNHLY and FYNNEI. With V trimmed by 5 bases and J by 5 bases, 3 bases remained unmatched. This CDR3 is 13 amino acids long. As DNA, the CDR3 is TGTGCCAGCAGTTACGGACAGGGGGAGACCCAGTACTTC. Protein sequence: CASSYGQGETQYF. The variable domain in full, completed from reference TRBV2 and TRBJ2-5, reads EPEVTQTPSHQVTQMGQEVILRCVPISNHLYFYWYRQILGQKVEFLVSFYNNEISEKSEIFDDQFSVERPDGSNFTLKIRSTKLEDSAMYFCASSYGQGETQYFGPGTRLLVL.

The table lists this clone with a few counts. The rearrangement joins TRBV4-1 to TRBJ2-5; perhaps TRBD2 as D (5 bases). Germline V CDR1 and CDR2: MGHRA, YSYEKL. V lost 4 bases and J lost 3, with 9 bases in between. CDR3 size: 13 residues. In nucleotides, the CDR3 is TGCGCCAGCAGCCCGGCCGGGAAAGAGACCCAGTACTTC. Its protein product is CASSPAGKETQYF.

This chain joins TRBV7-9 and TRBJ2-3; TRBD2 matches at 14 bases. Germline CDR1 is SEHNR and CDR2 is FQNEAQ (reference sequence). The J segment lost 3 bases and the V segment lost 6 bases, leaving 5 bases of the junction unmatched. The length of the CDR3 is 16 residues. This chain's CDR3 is CASSPGLAGVTDTQYF. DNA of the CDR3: TGTGCCAGCAGTCCGGGACTAGCGGGAGTGACAGATACGCAGTATTTT.

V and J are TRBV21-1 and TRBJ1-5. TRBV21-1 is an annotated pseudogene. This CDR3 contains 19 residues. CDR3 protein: CASSRRSVLSANSNQPQHF. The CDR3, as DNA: TGTGCCAGCAGCCGCCGTAGCGTCTTATCAGCTAATAGCAATCAGCCCCAGCATTTT.

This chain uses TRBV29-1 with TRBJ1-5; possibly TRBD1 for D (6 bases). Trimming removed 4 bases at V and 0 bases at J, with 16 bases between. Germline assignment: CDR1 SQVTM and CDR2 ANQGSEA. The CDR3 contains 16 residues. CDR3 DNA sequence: TGCAGCGTTGTAATGGGGGCAGGCGATAGCAATCAGCCCCAGCATTTT. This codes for CSVVMGAGDSNQPQHF.

The CDR3 sequence is CSARSDEKLFF. CDR3 DNA sequence: TGCAGTGCTAGGAGTGATGAAAAACTGTTTTTT. The rearrangement links TRBV20-1 to TRBJ1-4; D is unclear. The CDR3 spans 11 residues. V lost 3 bases to trimming and J lost 6 bases, with 5 bases between them. CDR1 and CDR2 (germline): DFQATT, SNEGSKA (reference sequence).

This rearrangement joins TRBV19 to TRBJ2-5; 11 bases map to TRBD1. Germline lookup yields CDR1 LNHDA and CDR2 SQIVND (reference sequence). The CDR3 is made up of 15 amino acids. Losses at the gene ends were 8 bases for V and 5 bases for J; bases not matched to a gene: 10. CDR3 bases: TGTGCCAGTGGATCCGGGACAGGGGGGGCCGAGACCCAGTACTTC. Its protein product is CASGSGTGGAETQYF.

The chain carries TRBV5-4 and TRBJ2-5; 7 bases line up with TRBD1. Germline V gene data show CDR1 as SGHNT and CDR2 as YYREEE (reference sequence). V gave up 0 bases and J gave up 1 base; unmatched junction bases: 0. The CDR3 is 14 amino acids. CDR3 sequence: CASSLAGGQETQYF. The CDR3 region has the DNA TGTGCCAGCAGCTTGGCAGGGGGCCAAGAGACCCAGTACTTC.

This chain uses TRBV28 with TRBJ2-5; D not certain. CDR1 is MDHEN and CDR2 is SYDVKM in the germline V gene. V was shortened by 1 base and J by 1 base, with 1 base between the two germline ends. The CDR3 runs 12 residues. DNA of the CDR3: TGTGCCAGCAGTTTATCCCAAGAGACCCAGTACTTC. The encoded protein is CASSLSQETQYF.

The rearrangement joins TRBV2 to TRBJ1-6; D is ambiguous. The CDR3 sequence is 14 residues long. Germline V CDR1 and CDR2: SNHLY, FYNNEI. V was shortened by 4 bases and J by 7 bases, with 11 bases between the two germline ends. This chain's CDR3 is CASSVHQGNSPLHF. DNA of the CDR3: TGTGCCAGCAGTGTCCACCAAGGGAATTCACCCCTCCACTTT. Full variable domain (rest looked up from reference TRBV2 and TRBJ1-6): EPEVTQTPSHQVTQMGQEVILRCVPISNHLYFYWYRQILGQKVEFLVSFYNNEISEKSEIFDDQFSVERPDGSNFTLKIRSTKLEDSAMYFCASSVHQGNSPLHFGNGTRLTVT.

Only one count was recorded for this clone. CDR3 DNA sequence: TGCGCCAGCAGCTTGGCAATTACAGGGGGCGGAGAGACCCAGTACTTC. Its protein is CASSLAITGGGETQYF. The chain links TRBV5-1 to TRBJ2-5; TRBD1 agrees at 9 bases. Germline CDR1 is SGHRS and CDR2 is YFSETQ. J gave up 4 bases and V 0 bases, and 7 bases lay outside the gene matches. This CDR3 is built from 16 residues.

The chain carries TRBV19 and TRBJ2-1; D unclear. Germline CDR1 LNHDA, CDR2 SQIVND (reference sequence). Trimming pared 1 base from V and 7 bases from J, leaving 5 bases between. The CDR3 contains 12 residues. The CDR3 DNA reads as TGTGCCAGTAGTATAGTTTCGAATGAGCAGTTCTTC. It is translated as CASSIVSNEQFF.

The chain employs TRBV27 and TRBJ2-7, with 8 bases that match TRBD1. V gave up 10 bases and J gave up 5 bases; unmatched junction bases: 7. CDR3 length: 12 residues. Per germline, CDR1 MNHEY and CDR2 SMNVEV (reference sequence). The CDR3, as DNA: TGTGCCACCCGACAGGGGACCCACGAGCAGTACTTC. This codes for CATRQGTHEQYF.

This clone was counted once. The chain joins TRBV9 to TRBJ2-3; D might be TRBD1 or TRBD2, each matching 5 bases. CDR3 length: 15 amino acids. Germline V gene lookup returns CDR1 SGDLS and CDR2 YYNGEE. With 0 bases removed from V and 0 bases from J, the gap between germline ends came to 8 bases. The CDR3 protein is CASSVAGRSTDTQYF. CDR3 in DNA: TGTGCCAGCAGCGTAGCGGGACGAAGCACAGATACGCAGTATTTT. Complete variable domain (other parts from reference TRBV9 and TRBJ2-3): DSGVTQTPKHLITATGQRVTLRCSPRSGDLSVYWYQQSLDQGLQFLIQYYNGEERAKGNILERFSAQQFPDLHSELNLSSLELGDSALYFCASSVAGRSTDTQYFGPGTRLTVL.

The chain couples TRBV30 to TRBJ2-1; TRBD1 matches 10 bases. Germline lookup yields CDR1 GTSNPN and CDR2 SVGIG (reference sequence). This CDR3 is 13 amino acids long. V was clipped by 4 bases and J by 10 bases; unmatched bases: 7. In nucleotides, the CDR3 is TGTGCCTGGACCCGACAGGGGGCCAGGGAGCAGTTCTTC. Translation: CAWTRQGAREQFF. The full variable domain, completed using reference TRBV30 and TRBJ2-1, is SQTIHQWPATLVQPVGSPLSLECTVEGTSNPNLYWYRQAAGRGLQLLFYSVGIGQISSEVPQNLSASRPQDRQFILSSKKLLLSDSGFYLCAWTRQGAREQFFGPGTRLTVL.